This TCR beta chain was captured by sequencing in a study of T cells in Graves' hyperthyroidism and ophthalmopathy (dated by TCRdb to about 2019). Study-level background: Peripheral blood was collected at initial diagnosis, before any treatment. To identify distinguishing TCR V-J signatures, a discovery cohort of about a hundred patients was used, comprising 43 with Graves' ophthalmopathy and around 57 with stable Graves' hyperthyroidism. An independent validation cohort of under 20 hyperthyroidism patients and more than 15 patients who later progressed to ophthalmopathy tested prospective prediction of ophthalmopathy. The 85 to 100 discovery patients were divided at random into training and test sets in a 7:3 ratio. In addition, the study compared T-cell repertoires in thyroid tissue and in blood from five to seven Graves' hyperthyroidism patients. Following sampling, methimazole starting at 30 mg daily was given to hyperthyroidism patients, and high-dose intravenous methylprednisolone was given to ophthalmopathy patients. The paper reports TCR Vbeta CDR3 sequencing of roughly 140 peripheral blood samples: some 41 ophthalmopathy, roughly 80 hyperthyroidism and some 17 progressor patients.

Reading the germline V gene (reference sequence) gives CDR1 DFQATT and CDR2 SNEGSKA. Germline trimming: 6 bases from V, 2 bases from J; junction bases outside gene matches: 19. From the cysteine through the phenylalanine, the CDR3 covers 18 amino acids. The DNA shown is the 54-base CDR3, in frame from base 1. A remark on this clonotype: The clone's antigen remains unknown. No base quality information exists; no much larger clone differs at one position.

The research as a whole found: Blood samples also contained most of the expanded thyroid clonotypes (frequency above 0.001), which suggests that blood repertoires may reflect thyroid immune responses. In cross-validation, a model built on a 13 V-J signature told ophthalmopathy apart from stable hyperthyroidism with under 90% sensitivity and 81% to 82% specificity, and in testing the same model reached 80%/75%. No statistical method was used to set the sample size in advance, and investigators knew the group allocation. In validation, the model predicted progression to ophthalmopathy a median of around 6.5 months before onset, with about 64% sensitivity and more than 72% specificity.

Amplification of TCR beta CDR3 regions was carried out from RNA transcripts. For the first round of RT-PCR on the TCR CDR3, the HTBI primer set was used together with the Qiagen OneStep RT-PCR kit. The libraries were constructed in a second round of multiplex PCR and then size-selected and purified. Libraries were sequenced paired-end with 100 bp reads on an Illumina HiSeq2000. As for how the authors treated the data: SOAPnuke was used to process the raw data, with reads discarded if the reads contained adapters or uncalled bases, had a mean Phred below 15, or lacked an exact constant-primer or identifier match. COPE v1.2.5 was used to merge the high-quality paired reads, and each unique nucleotide sequence was defined as a clonotype. Clonotypes were aligned to IMGT TRBV, TRBD and TRBJ reference segments using MiTCR v1.1. The analysis included only V-J combinations with a frequency above 0.0001, which together covered around 99% of the repertoires. A TCS score was defined as the ratio between F50 (clonal expansion) and ExV (chaos), using BLOSUM62-based TCRdist between CDR3 peptides within each V-J. Welch's t-statistics and random forest reduced some 510 V-J features to 10 to 15, which were used in a naive Bayes classifier (R e1071). In-frame beta chains were kept once TCRdb had trimmed the public reads at Q25 with fastp and called clones with MiXCR. Rows are unified per CDR3 protein, each entry keeping the most common DNA and genes. These V and J calls derive from TCRdb rather than the authors' analysis. The table for this sample lists roughly 180,000 distinct CDR3 sequences; just under 9.5% of them were counted only once. Jointly, the top ten make up about 20% of the sample.

Hyperthyroidism patients were newly diagnosed, had a disease duration of under 2 months, and were aged 18 to 65 years. Exclusion was applied to patients with uncontrolled infections, other autoimmune diseases, pregnancy or lactation. Diagnoses were established on the basis of clinical symptoms, serum thyroxine and TRAb, thyroid ultrasound, and orbital computed tomography. For progressor patients, blood was drawn at the first diagnosis of hyperthyroidism, before any ophthalmopathy symptoms had appeared. Ficoll-Paque density gradient centrifugation was used to isolate PBMCs from 10 ml of fresh peripheral blood. Progressor patients were first diagnosed with Graves' hyperthyroidism and then developed ophthalmopathy during follow-up. Trizol reagent was used to extract total RNA, and RNA quality was then checked on an Agilent 2100 Bioanalyzer.

The sample taken for sequencing was blood. The chain is made from TRBV20-1 and TRBJ1-5, with 7 central nucleotides matching TRBD1. The source of this sequence is a woman aged 18-29 years with Graves' hyperthyroidism that later progressed to Graves' ophthalmopathy. The CDR3 here reads CSAFQPTGNINGNQPQHF. The DNA sequence reads TGCAGTGCCTTTCAACCGACAGGGAACATTAATGGCAATCAGCCCCAGCATTTT.